A selection of T cell receptor beta chains follows, all from one sample in a study of blood T cell repertoires in COVID-19. Here immunoSEQ multiplex PCR was the method, and the copy in TCRdb shows in-frame clones only, minus some. The sample gives fewer than 250,000 clones, about 85% of which show up once; more than 0.75% is in the top ten. Specimen: peripheral blood. The source of these receptors is a man between 40 and 49 years old with acute or convalescent COVID-19. Each CDR3 is given with its conserved first and last residue. D genes are given only for firm matches. Part of the rows lack a size; the others show once, few, many or a class for expanded clones.

V	J	D	size	CDR3	DNA
TRBV7-2	TRBJ2-5	-	-	CAERLTQETQYF	TGTGCCGAGAGACTGACCCAAGAGACCCAGTACTTC
TRBV18	TRBJ2-4	-	once	CASSRANIQYF	TGTGCCAGCTCGCGAGCAAACATTCAGTACTTC
TRBV28	TRBJ1-6	-	few	CASRLYTVLNSPLHF	TGTGCCAGCAGGCTCTATACAGTATTAAATTCACCCCTCCACTTT
TRBV6-2/TRBV6-3	TRBJ2-7	-	-	CASSLDSTTSYEQYF	TGTGCCAGCAGTTTAGACTCCACAACCTCCTACGAGCAGTACTTC
TRBV5-4	TRBJ1-4	-	-	CASSLRFGVREKLFF	TGTGCCAGCAGCTTGCGATTCGGGGTACGGGAAAAACTGTTTTTT
TRBV7-2	TRBJ2-7	TRBD2	-	CASSLSRLAGTYEQYF	TGTGCCAGCAGCTTAAGTAGGCTAGCGGGGACCTACGAGCAGTACTTC
TRBV5-6	TRBJ1-6	TRBD1	-	CASSATGLLSPLHF	TGTGCCAGCAGCGCGACAGGGCTTCTTTCACCCCTCCACTTT
TRBV6-6	TRBJ1-1	TRBD1	-	CASSSPGGEAFF	TGTGCCAGCAGTTCCCCAGGGGGTGAAGCTTTCTTT
TRBV2	TRBJ2-1	-	-	CASSGTARGQNNEQFF	TGTGCCAGCAGTGGGACAGCCAGGGGCCAAAACAATGAGCAGTTCTTC
TRBV29-1	TRBJ1-6	TRBD1	-	CSVGQGTDSPLHF	TGCAGCGTTGGACAGGGAACGGATTCACCCCTCCACTTT
TRBV29-1	TRBJ1-1	-	-	CSVFLQGEAFF	TGCAGCGTGTTTTTGCAGGGAGAAGCTTTCTTT
TRBV7-7	TRBJ1-2	-	-	CASSFWHAGNYGYTF	TGTGCTAGCAGCTTTTGGCACGCAGGGAACTATGGCTACACCTTC
TRBV5-1	TRBJ1-2	-	-	CASSLDRDFGYTF	TGCGCCAGCAGCTTGGACAGGGATTTCGGCTACACCTTC
TRBV2	TRBJ1-5	-	-	CASSAGVIVEPQHF	TGTGCCAGCAGTGCGGGTGTTATCGTTGAGCCCCAGCATTTT
TRBV4-1	TRBJ1-2	-	-	CASSLAGSYYGYTF	TGCGCCAGCAGCCTAGCGGGCTCGTACTATGGCTACACCTTC
TRBV6-6	TRBJ2-5	-	-	CASSLTDRRRETQYF	TGTGCCAGCAGTCTTACGGACCGTCGGAGGGAGACCCAGTACTTC
TRBV28	TRBJ2-2	-	-	CASSLFSGNTGELFF	TGTGCCAGCAGTTTGTTTAGCGGTAACACCGGGGAGCTGTTTTTT
TRBV24-1	TRBJ2-1	-	few	CATRDSYLNNEQFF	TGTGCCACCCGGGACTCCTATCTTAACAATGAGCAGTTCTTC
TRBV3-1/TRBV3-2	TRBJ1-5	TRBD1	once	CASSRDRDQPQHF	TGTGCCAGCAGCCGGGACAGAGATCAGCCCCAGCATTTT